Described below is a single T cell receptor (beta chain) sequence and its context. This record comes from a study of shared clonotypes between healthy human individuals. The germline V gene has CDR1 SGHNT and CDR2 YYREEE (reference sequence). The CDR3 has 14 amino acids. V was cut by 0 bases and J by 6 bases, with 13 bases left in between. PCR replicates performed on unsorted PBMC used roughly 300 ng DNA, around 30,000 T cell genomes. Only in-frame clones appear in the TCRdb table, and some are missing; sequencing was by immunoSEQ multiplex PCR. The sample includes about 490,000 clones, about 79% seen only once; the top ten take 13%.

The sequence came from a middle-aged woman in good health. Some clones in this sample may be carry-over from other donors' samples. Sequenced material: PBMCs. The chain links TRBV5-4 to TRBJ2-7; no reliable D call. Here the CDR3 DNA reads TGTGCCAGCAGCTTGGGAAGGTTTCCCTTCGAGCAGTACTTC. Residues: CASSLGRFPFEQYF.